This TCR beta chain emerged from a study of identical twins. Study-level findings and limits: Within beta out-of-frame sequences, the excess sharing observed between twins was weaker.

TCRdb passed the 5' RACE reads through MiXCR, listing each CDR3 protein once. The sample contains about 790,000 distinct CDR3 sequences, 15% to 20% of which appear only once. Germline CDR1 reads MNHEY; CDR2 reads SVGAGI. V dropped 8 bases and J dropped 8 bases, with 15 bases sitting between them. The CDR3 consists of 12 residues. There are many counts of this clonotype. The antigen is not known. Separately, the same data were catalogued under a study of T cells expressing NK-cell markers. As that report states: The authors derived TCR beta repertoires from sorted CD3+CD56+NKG2C+, CD3+CD56+NKG2C- and CD3+CD56-NKG2C+ T cells. What restricted sorting to alpha-beta TCR T cells in several experiments was an anti-gamma-delta TCR antibody. Also leading the CD3+CD56-NKG2C+ fraction in a handful of donors were these clonotypes.

The sample taken for sequencing was PBMCs. The clonotype was recovered from a woman aged 18-29 years in good health. This chain joins TRBV6-5 and TRBJ1-2; D is perhaps TRBD1 (5 bases). The CDR3 loop reads CASGWGFRGYTF. The CDR3 DNA sequence: TGTGCCAGCGGGTGGGGCTTCCGAGGCTACACCTTC.